These 4 T cell receptor beta chains were all obtained from the same sample, sequenced in a study of blood T cell repertoires in COVID-19. Profiling relied on immunoSEQ multiplex PCR, and the TCRdb table lists in-frame clones only, not all of them. This sample has about 120,000 clones, with almost 90% found just once. Sequencing used peripheral blood. These receptors all come from a woman in her fifties or sixties with COVID-19, enrolled during active disease.

The chain links TRBV7-9 to TRBJ2-7, with D possibly being TRBD2 (5 bases). The CDR3 runs to 18 residues. Germline V gene data show CDR1 as SEHNR and CDR2 as FQNEAQ (reference sequence). V was cut by 3 bases and J by 6 bases, with 27 bases left in between. The CDR3 loop is CASSFLPIRTADSFEQYF. The CDR3 DNA sequence: TGTGCCAGCAGCTTCCTCCCAATTCGCACAGCGGATTCTTTCGAGCAGTACTTC.

This clone was counted once. This chain links TRBV5-1 with TRBJ2-3; 8 nucleotides match TRBD1. The germline V gene encodes CDR1 SGHRS and CDR2 YFSETQ. The CDR3 is 16 residues long. V lost 0 bases and J lost 5; bases outside the gene matches: 8. The CDR3, as DNA: TGCGCCAGCAGCTTGGGTTCGGCGACAGGGGTAGATACGCAGTATTTT. It specifies CASSLGSATGVDTQYF.

This clone was recorded a few times. This chain joins TRBV5-4 and TRBJ2-7; TRBD1 might be the D (5 bases). Deletions cut 3 bases from V and 7 bases from J, with 11 bases between. This CDR3 comprises 12 residues. Looked up from germline, CDR1 is SGHNT and CDR2 is YYREEE (reference sequence). The DNA for the CDR3 is TGTGCCAGCAGCTCCAACAGGAATGAGCAGTACTTC. This codes for CASSSNRNEQYF.

V usage is TRBV4-1 and J usage is TRBJ1-2; perhaps TRBD1 as D (6 bases). The CDR3 totals 15 residues. CDR1 and CDR2 (germline): MGHRA, YSYEKL. V lost 2 bases and J 4 bases, leaving 14 bases between the germline ends. The CDR3 DNA reads TGCGCCAGCAGCCAAAGCCCAGGGGATCGCTATGGCTACACCTTC. Its translation: CASSQSPGDRYGYTF.